The T cell receptor (beta chain) under discussion was sequenced for a study of cytomegalovirus exposure and HLA in healthy donors. Whole-study results and caveats: A few CMV-associated chains were confirmed in vitro to be specific for CMV antigens. First-cohort TCR clusters tended to co-occur in the 120 or so validation repertoires, a later analysis found. Reportedly, diagnosis of cytomegalovirus status by the classifier showed high specificity and sensitivity.

Worth noting for this clone: Antigen unknown.

Generated by immunoSEQ multiplex PCR, the TCRdb table keeps only in-frame clones and is missing some. In the table there are roughly 120,000 clones, more than 70% of which are singletons. Germline-derived CDR1 and CDR2 are SGHAT and FQNNGV. The V end was cut by 4 bases, the J end by 0 bases, with 14 bases between. The CDR3 covers 16 residues. The rearrangement links TRBV11-2 to TRBJ2-3, with D maybe TRBD2 (6 bases). This TCR was recovered from a young man in good health and CMV-seronegative. What was sequenced was PBMCs. CDR3 amino acids: CASSSSGDFSTDTQYF. CDR3 DNA sequence: TGTGCCAGCAGCTCTTCGGGAGATTTTAGCACAGATACGCAGTATTTT. Variable domain in full (rest from reference TRBV11-2 and TRBJ2-3): EAGVAQSPRYKIIEKRQSVAFWCNPISGHATLYWYQQILGQGPKLLIQFQNNGVVDDSQLPKDRFSAERLKGVDSTLKIQPAKLEDSAVYLCASSSSGDFSTDTQYFGPGTRLTVL.